A single count supports the clone carrying this T cell receptor (beta chain). As yet, its antigen is unknown. Trimming took 4 bases from V and 4 from J; bases not matched to a gene: 6. Per the germline V gene, CDR1 is MNHNS and CDR2 is SASEGT. CDR3 length equals 15 residues. This sample is drawn from a study of cytomegalovirus exposure and HLA in healthy donors. Overall study findings and caveats: The study listed about 150 cytomegalovirus-associated TCR beta chains.

Both 60 Vbeta primers and 13 Jbeta primers went into the PCR. The assay was immunoSEQ multiplex PCR, and TCRdb's table has in-frame clones only and misses some. Of 200,000 or so clones listed, roughly 84% are singletons. This TCR came from a man between 45 and 60 years old in good health and CMV-seronegative. The V gene is TRBV6-1, the J gene TRBJ2-7, with 11 bases that match TRBD2. Input material: PBMCs. CDR3 sequence reads: CASSGPLAGGYEQYF. As DNA, the CDR3 is TGTGCCAGCAGTGGACCCCTAGCGGGAGGTTACGAGCAGTACTTC.